This entry lists 20 T cell receptor beta chains sequenced from one sample in a study of vaccination effects on CD4 cells after COVID-19. ViraFEST used viral peptide pools to expand antigen-specific CD4+ T cells before sequencing. Isolation of CD4+ T cells took place after about ten days of culture. This person's SARS-CoV-2 infection, confirmed by PCR, occurred between March and December 2020. No antigen is known for these receptors. Libraries were prepared by immunoSEQ multiplex PCR; TCRdb keeps only in-frame clonotypes and omits some of them. This sample yields about 45,000 clones, of which 60% to 75% are seen a single time; roughly 30% belongs to the top ten. This specimen was CD4+ T cells from PBMCs cultured with a peptide pool, taken before COVID-19 vaccination. The receptors shown here come from a human donor who had a prior SARS-CoV-2 infection.

The chain joins TRBV5-1 to TRBJ1-3; tentatively, D is TRBD1 (6 bases). The germline V gene encodes CDR1 SGHRS and CDR2 YFSETQ. The V end was cut by 5 bases, the J end by 1 base, with 13 bases between. The CDR3 length is 15 residues. The CDR3 bases are TGCGCCAGCAGATTAACAGGGATTTCTGGAAACACCATATATTTT. Encoded protein: CASRLTGISGNTIYF.

The chain uses TRBV21-1 and TRBJ2-2; TRBD2 is the table's D call, not checked against the DNA. TRBV21-1 is annotated as a pseudogene. This CDR3 is 20 amino acids long. The CDR3 region is CASSFISPASGGAVAGELFF. The CDR3, as DNA: TGTGCCAGCAGCTTTATCTCCCCGGCTAGCGGGGGGGCGGTGGCCGGGGAGCTGTTTTTT.

This chain links TRBV7-2 with TRBJ1-1; D unclear. Between the trimmed V and J ends, which lost 1 base and 13 bases, there was a span of 13 bases. The length of the CDR3 is 12 residues. Germline values: CDR1 SGHTA, CDR2 FQGNSA. CDR3 coding DNA: TGTGCCAGCAGCTTAGGGGTAGGGCGTGATTTCTTT. Translated, it gives CASSLGVGRDFF.

The V call is TRBV2, the J call TRBJ2-5; possibly TRBD1 for D (6 bases). Germline lookup yields CDR1 SNHLY and CDR2 FYNNEI. The CDR3 has 15 residues. Trimming removed 7 bases at V and 6 bases at J, with 21 bases between. CDR3 bases: TGTGCCAGCACCGATCCGGGACACGTACTAAAGACCCAGTACTTC. Protein: CASTDPGHVLKTQYF.

The chain uses TRBV4-2 and TRBJ1-2; 7 bases align to TRBD1. Trimming took 3 bases from V and 5 from J; bases not matched to a gene: 9. This CDR3 spans 15 amino acids. Per germline, CDR1 LGHNA and CDR2 YNFKEQ. The DNA for the CDR3 is TGTGCCAGCAGCCAGGCCGGGACAGTTGCTTATGGCTACACCTTC. This codes for CASSQAGTVAYGYTF.

This clone was found a few times. V gene TRBV20-1 combines with J gene TRBJ1-1; the D gene is possibly TRBD1 (6 bases). This CDR3 spans 14 amino acids. Germline values: CDR1 DFQATT, CDR2 SNEGSKA (reference sequence). V gave up 3 bases and J gave up 4 bases, with 15 bases separating them. This chain's CDR3 is CSASRSGVGTEAFF. The CDR3 DNA sequence: TGCAGTGCTAGTCGGTCAGGGGTTGGCACTGAAGCTTTCTTT.

The genes are TRBV3-1 (or the pseudogene TRBV3-2) and TRBJ2-2; the match to TRBD2 covers 8 bases. CDR1 and CDR2 from the germline V gene are LGHDT and YNNKEL (reference sequence). Trimming took 1 base from V and 7 from J; bases not matched to a gene: 26. There are 22 residues in the CDR3. This CDR3 is CASSQGSWFRKSSAGVHGELFF. CDR3 in DNA: TGTGCCAGCAGCCAAGGTTCTTGGTTCCGTAAATCGTCAGCGGGGGTTCACGGGGAGCTGTTTTTT.

In this sample, this clone turned up a few times. This chain uses TRBV7-3 with TRBJ1-1; D is ambiguous. CDR1 SGHTA and CDR2 FQGTGA come from the germline V gene. There are 13 residues in the CDR3. Trimming removed 5 bases from V and 0 bases from J, with 7 bases in between. CDR3: CASSALVNTEAFF. CDR3 bases: TGTGCCAGCAGCGCCCTGGTGAACACTGAAGCTTTCTTT.

V and J are TRBV12-3 or TRBV12-4 and TRBJ1-3, with D hard to call. The CDR3 is 13 residues long. Between the trimmed V and J ends, which lost 6 bases and 2 bases, there was a span of 8 bases. As DNA, the CDR3 is TGTGCCAGCAGCTTGACCGCTGGAAACACCATATATTTT. This translates into CASSLTAGNTIYF.

This clone has more than one count but fewer than ten. CDR3 DNA sequence: TGTGCCAGCAGCCAAGATATGGGGATTTCGCAGTTCTTC. This sequence encodes CASSQDMGISQFF. The gene calls are TRBV4-2 and TRBJ2-1; D remains ambiguous. CDR1 is LGHNA, CDR2 YNFKEQ, per germline. V was cut by 0 bases and J by 12 bases, with 12 bases left in between. The CDR3 spans 13 residues.

The chain uses TRBV18 and TRBJ2-2; D is unclear. Germline CDR1 and CDR2: KGHSH and LQKENI. Trimming stripped 2 bases from V and 1 base from J, with 5 bases between. The CDR3 extends over 14 amino acids. The CDR3 here is CASSPLRNTGELFF. Written as DNA, the CDR3 is TGTGCCAGCTCACCATTGAGGAACACCGGGGAGCTGTTTTTT.

This clone was recorded once. Other DNA variants within this sample encode the same CDR3. The V and J genes are TRBV24-1 and TRBJ1-1; D may be TRBD1 (5 bases). This CDR3 comprises 14 residues. Germline CDR1 is KGHDR and CDR2 is SFDVKD. V was pared by 4 bases and J by 10 bases, with 18 bases between. CDR3 nucleotides: TGTGCCACCAGTGACTGGACGGGAACAGGTGGAGCTTTCTTT. This translates into CATSDWTGTGGAFF.

V is TRBV2 and J is TRBJ2-3, with 9 bases matching TRBD2. V was clipped by 6 bases and J by 5 bases; unmatched bases: 9. Looked up from germline, CDR1 is SNHLY and CDR2 is FYNNEI. The CDR3 totals 15 residues. The CDR3 DNA sequence: TGTGCCAGCAGCGTCCGGCGGGGGGGCGGAGATACGCAGTATTTT. Its translation is CASSVRRGGGDTQYF.

This rearrangement joins TRBV7-2 to TRBJ2-7, with D perhaps matching TRBD2 (6 bases). Looked up from germline, CDR1 is SGHTA and CDR2 is FQGNSA. The ends were cut back, 5 bases at V and 7 bases at J, with 18 bases in the middle. The CDR3 loop spans 14 amino acids. This CDR3 reads CASSPQGTGGEQYF. CDR3 nucleotide sequence: TGTGCCAGCAGCCCACAAGGGACTGGAGGGGAGCAGTACTTC.

This chain links TRBV5-4 with TRBJ1-3; the match to TRBD1 covers 9 bases. CDR1 and CDR2 (germline): SGHNT, YYREEE (reference sequence). The CDR3 runs to 15 residues. The junction had 5 bases not matched to a gene; V was cut back by 3 bases and J by 4 bases. The CDR3 reads CASSSPGQGGNTIYF. CDR3 in DNA: TGTGCCAGCAGCTCGCCCGGACAGGGGGGAAACACCATATATTTT.

Concerning this clone itself: At one boundary the junction diverges from the germline segment, which might be a read error. J is TRBJ2-3 and V is TRBV7-7, with D possibly TRBD2 on 5 matching bases. The germline gives CDR1 SSHAT, CDR2 FNYEAQ (reference sequence). The CDR3 sequence is 14 residues long. The CDR3 nucleotides read TGTGCTAGCAGCTACCGGGATTTCACAGATACGCAGTATTTT. This gives the protein CASSYRDFTDTQYF. The variable domain in full, with the rest retrieved from reference TRBV7-7 and TRBJ2-3, is GAGVSQSPRYKVTKRGQDVTLRCDPISSHATLYWYQQALGQGPEFLTYFNYEAQPDKSGLPSDRFSAERPEGSISTLTIQRTEQRDSAMYRCASSYRDFTDTQYFGPGTRLTVL.

The chain carries TRBV5-1 and TRBJ2-3, with D perhaps matching TRBD1 (5 bases). CDR1 and CDR2 from the germline V gene are SGHRS and YFSETQ. V was cut by 1 base and J by 2 bases, with 11 bases left in between. The CDR3 is made up of 15 amino acids. For the CDR3, the DNA is TGCGCCAGCAGCTTGCAGGGTTTCCCCACAGATACGCAGTATTTT. This codes for CASSLQGFPTDTQYF.

Notes on this clone: Other DNA sequences in the same sample also yield this CDR3. The gene calls are TRBV5-1 and TRBJ2-3; D is ambiguous. Trimming pared 1 base from V and 3 bases from J, leaving 3 bases between. The germline V gene has CDR1 SGHRS and CDR2 YFSETQ. This CDR3 is built from 12 residues. This CDR3 is CASSLTTDTQYF. CDR3 coding DNA: TGCGCCAGCAGCTTGACAACAGATACGCAGTATTTT.

This clone was seen just once. J is TRBJ1-1 and V is TRBV5-1; D gene unclear. Between the trimmed V and J ends, which lost 4 bases and 1 base, there was a span of 11 bases. The CDR3 runs to 14 residues. Per germline, CDR1 SGHRS and CDR2 YFSETQ. The CDR3, as DNA: TGCGCCAGCAGCCCGGACGGGAAGAACACTGAAGCTTTCTTT. Protein sequence: CASSPDGKNTEAFF. Based on the CDR3 plus reference TRBV5-1 and TRBJ1-1, the full variable domain is KAGVTQTPRYLIKTRGQQVTLSCSPISGHRSVSWYQQTPGQGLQFLFEYFSETQRNKGNFPGRFSGRQFSNSRSEMNVSTLELGDSALYLCASSPDGKNTEAFFGQGTRLTVV.

CDR3 protein: CASSYSSGSSYNEQFF. The CDR3 DNA is TGTGCCAGCAGTTACTCAAGCGGGAGCTCCTACAATGAGCAGTTCTTC. This chain links TRBV6-5 with TRBJ2-1; 8 bases agree with TRBD2. V was pared by 0 bases and J by 0 bases, with 1 base of the junction left unmatched. The CDR3 is 16 amino acids. The V gene's germline CDR1 is MNHEY and CDR2 SVGAGI.